This T cell receptor (beta chain) was captured in a study of T-cell reconstitution after alpha-beta-depleted transplantation in children. With regard to this clonotype: Its antigen is unidentified.

CDR1 is SGHTA, CDR2 FQGNSA, per germline. Unmatched junction bases numbered 9, after V lost 5 bases and J lost 3 bases. The CDR3 totals 16 residues. Study-level results: As was reported, about two months after transplant, alpha-beta T cells came from several hundred expanded graft clones.

Library preparation (for TCRbeta) was performed with unique molecular identifiers. TCRdb processed the PCR reads anew with MiXCR; each CDR3 protein has one entry. The sample lists around 50,000 distinct CDR3 sequences, under 60% occurring once. The source was peripheral blood, collected before TCRalphabeta/CD19-depleted stem cell transplant. The receptor comes from a boy under two years old with SCID, due to receive a stem cell transplant. The rearrangement uses TRBV7-2 and TRBJ2-7; 11 bases map to TRBD1. The CDR3 loop is CASSPRTGGRIYEQYF. The CDR3 nucleotides are TGTGCCAGCAGCCCAAGGACAGGGGGCAGAATCTACGAGCAGTACTTC.